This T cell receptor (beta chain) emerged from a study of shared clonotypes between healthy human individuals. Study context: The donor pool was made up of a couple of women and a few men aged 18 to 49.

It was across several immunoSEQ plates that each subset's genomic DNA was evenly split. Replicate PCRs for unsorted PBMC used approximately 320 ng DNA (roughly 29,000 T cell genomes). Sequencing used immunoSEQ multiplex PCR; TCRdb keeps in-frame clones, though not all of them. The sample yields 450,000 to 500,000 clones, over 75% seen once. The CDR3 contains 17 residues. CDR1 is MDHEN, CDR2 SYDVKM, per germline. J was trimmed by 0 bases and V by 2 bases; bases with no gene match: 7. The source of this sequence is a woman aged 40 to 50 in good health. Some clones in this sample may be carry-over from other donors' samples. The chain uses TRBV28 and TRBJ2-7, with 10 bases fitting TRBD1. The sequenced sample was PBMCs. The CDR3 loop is CASSLISDRGDSYEQYF. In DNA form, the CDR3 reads TGTGCCAGCAGTTTAATATCGGACAGGGGGGACTCCTACGAGCAGTACTTC.